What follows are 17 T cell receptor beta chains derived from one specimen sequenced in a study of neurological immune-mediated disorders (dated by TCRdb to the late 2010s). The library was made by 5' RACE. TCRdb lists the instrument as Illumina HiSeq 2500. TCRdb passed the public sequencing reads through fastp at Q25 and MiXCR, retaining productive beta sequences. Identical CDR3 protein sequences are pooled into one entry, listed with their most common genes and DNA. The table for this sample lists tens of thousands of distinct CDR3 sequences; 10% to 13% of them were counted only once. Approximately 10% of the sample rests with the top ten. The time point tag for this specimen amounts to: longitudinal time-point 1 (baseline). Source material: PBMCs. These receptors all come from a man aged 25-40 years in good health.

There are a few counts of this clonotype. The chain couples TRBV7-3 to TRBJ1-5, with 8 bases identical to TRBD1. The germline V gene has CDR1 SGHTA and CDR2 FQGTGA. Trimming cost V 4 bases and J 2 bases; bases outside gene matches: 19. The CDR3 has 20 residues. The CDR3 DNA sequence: TGTGCCAGCAGCTCCCCACAACATAGGGATGGACAGGGTGGCAATCAGCCCCAGCATTTT. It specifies CASSSPQHRDGQGGNQPQHF. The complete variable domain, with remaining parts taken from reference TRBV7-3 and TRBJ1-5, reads GAGVSQTPSNKVTEKGKYVELRCDPISGHTALYWYRQSLGQGPEFLIYFQGTGAADDSGLPNDRFFAVRPEGSVSTLKIQRTERGDSAVYLCASSSPQHRDGQGGNQPQHFGDGTRLSIL.

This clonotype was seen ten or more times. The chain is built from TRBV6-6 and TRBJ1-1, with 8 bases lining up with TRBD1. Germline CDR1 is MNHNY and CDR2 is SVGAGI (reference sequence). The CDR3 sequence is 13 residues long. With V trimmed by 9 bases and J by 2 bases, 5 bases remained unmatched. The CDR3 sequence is CASLDRANTEAFF. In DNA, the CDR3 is TGTGCCAGTTTGGACAGGGCCAACACTGAAGCTTTCTTT.

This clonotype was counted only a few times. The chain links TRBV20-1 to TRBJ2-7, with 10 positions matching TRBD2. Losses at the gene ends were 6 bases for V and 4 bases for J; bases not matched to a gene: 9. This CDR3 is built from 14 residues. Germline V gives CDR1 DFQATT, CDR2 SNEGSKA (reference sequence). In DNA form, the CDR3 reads TGCAGTGCGGGGCCTAGCGGGAGTAGATACGAGCAGTACTTC. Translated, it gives CSAGPSGSRYEQYF.

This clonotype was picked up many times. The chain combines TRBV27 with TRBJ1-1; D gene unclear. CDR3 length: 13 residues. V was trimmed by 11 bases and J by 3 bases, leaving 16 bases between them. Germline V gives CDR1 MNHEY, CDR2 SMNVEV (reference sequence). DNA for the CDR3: TGTGCCGGCGATCCGGGGTGCCACACTGAAGCTTTCTTT. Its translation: CAGDPGCHTEAFF.

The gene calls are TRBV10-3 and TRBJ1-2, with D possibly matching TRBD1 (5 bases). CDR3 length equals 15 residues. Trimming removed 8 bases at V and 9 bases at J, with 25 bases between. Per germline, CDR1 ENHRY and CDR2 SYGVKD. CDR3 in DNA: TGTGCCATCGAGGGTGTGGCAGGGTCCTTACAGAGCTACACCTTC. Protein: CAIEGVAGSLQSYTF.

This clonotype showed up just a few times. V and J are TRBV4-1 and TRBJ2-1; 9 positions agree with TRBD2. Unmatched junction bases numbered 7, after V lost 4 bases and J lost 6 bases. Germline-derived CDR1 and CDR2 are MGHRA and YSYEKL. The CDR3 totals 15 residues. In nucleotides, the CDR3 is TGCGCCAGCAGCCCCGCGGGCGGGAGGGCCAATGAGCAGTTCTTC. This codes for CASSPAGGRANEQFF.

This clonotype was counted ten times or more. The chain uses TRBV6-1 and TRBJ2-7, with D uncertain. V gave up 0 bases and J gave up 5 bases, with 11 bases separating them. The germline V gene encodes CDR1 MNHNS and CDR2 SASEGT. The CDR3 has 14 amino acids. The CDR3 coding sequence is TGTGCCAGCAGTGAAGCGCTCGGGTTTCACGAGCAGTACTTC. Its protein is CASSEALGFHEQYF.

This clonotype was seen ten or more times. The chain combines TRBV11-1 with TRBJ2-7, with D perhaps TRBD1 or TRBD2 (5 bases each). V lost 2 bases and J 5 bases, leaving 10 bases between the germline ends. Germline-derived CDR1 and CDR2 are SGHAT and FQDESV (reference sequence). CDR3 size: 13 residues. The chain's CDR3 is CASSLFGADEQYF. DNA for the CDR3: TGTGCCAGCAGCTTATTCGGGGCGGACGAGCAGTACTTC.

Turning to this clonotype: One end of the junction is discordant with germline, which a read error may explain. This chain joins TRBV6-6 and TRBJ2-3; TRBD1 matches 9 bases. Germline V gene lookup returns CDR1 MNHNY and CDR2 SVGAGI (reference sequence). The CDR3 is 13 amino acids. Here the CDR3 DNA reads TGTGCCAGCAGTTACGGGACAGGGTCCAGGCAGGATTTT. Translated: CASSYGTGSRQDF.

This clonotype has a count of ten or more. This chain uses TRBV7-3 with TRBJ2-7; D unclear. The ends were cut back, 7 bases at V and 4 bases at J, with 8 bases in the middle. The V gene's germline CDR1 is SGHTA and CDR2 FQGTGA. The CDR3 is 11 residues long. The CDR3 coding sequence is TGTGCCAGCACCCAGATTTACGAGCAGTACTTC. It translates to CASTQIYEQYF.

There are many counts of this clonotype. CDR3 region: CSASVGTGSNEQFF. Written as DNA, the CDR3 is TGCAGTGCTAGCGTCGGGACAGGGTCCAATGAGCAGTTCTTC. The chain employs TRBV20-1 and TRBJ2-1; 9 positions agree with TRBD1. This CDR3 region has 14 residues. CDR1 and CDR2 (germline): DFQATT, SNEGSKA (reference sequence). Germline trimming cut 3 bases from V and 6 bases from J; bases unmatched to any gene: 6.

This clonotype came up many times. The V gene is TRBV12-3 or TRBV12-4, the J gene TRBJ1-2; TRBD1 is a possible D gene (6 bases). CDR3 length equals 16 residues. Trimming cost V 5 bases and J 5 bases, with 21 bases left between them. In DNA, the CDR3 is TGTGCCAGCAGTACCCTAGAGGGGGAGGGGTGGTATGGCTACACCTTC. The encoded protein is CASSTLEGEGWYGYTF.

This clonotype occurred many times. The CDR3 nucleotides read TGTGCCAGCAGCCTGGCCGGCCGTAATGAGCAGTTCTTC. It is translated as CASSLAGRNEQFF. This chain links TRBV12-3 or TRBV12-4 with TRBJ2-1; D is undetermined. V lost 6 bases and J 7 bases, leaving 13 bases between the germline ends. The CDR3 is 13 residues long.

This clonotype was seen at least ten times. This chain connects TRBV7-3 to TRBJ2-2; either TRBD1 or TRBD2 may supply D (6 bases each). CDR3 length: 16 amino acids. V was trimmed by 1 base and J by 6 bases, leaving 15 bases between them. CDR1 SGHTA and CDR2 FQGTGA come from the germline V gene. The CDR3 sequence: CASSLMGGAYSGELFF. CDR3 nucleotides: TGTGCCAGCAGCTTAATGGGGGGCGCGTATTCCGGGGAGCTGTTTTTT.

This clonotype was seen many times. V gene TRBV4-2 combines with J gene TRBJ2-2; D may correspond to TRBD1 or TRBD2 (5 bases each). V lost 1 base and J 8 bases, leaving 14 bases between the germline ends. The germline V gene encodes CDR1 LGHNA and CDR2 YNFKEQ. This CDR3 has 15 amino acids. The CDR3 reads CASSQGSTWGGELFF. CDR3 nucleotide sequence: TGTGCCAGCAGCCAAGGTTCAACGTGGGGGGGGGAGCTGTTTTTT.

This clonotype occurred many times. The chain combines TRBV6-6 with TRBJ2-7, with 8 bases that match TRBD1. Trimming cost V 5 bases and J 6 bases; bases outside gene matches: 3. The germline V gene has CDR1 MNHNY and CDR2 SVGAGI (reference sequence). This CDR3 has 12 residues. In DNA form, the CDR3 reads TGTGCCAGCAGTCGGACAGGGCTCGAGCAGTACTTC. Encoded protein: CASSRTGLEQYF.

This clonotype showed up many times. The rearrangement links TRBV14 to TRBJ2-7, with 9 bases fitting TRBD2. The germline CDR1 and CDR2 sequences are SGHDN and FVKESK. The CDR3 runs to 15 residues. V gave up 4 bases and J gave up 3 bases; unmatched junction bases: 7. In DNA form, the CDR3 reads TGTGCCAGCAGCCCGTTAGCGGGAGTGGGCTACGAGCAGTACTTC. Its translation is CASSPLAGVGYEQYF.